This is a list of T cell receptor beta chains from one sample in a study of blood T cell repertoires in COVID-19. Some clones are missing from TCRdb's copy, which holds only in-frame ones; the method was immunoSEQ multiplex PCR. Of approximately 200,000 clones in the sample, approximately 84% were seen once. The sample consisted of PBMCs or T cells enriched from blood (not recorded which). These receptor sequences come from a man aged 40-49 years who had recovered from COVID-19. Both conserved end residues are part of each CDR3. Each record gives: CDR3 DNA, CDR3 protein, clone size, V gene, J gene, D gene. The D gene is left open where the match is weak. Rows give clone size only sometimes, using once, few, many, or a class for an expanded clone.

CDR3nt: TGTGCCAGCTCACCACCGAGACAGGGGAACACCGGGGAGCTGTTTTTT; CDR3aa: CASSPPRQGNTGELFF; abundance: once; v_gene: TRBV18; j_gene: TRBJ2-2; d_gene: TRBD1
CDR3nt: TGTGCCTGGAGTGTTTTCAGAATCTCTGGAAACACCATATATTTT; CDR3aa: CAWSVFRISGNTIYF; abundance: .; v_gene: TRBV30; j_gene: TRBJ1-3; d_gene: .
CDR3nt: TGTGCCAGTAGTTATGGCAAGAACACTGAAGCTTTCTTT; CDR3aa: CASSYGKNTEAFF; abundance: .; v_gene: TRBV19; j_gene: TRBJ1-1; d_gene: .
CDR3nt: TGTGCCAGCAGCCAAGTGACTAGCACCGGGGAGCTGTTTTTT; CDR3aa: CASSQVTSTGELFF; abundance: .; v_gene: TRBV4-2; j_gene: TRBJ2-2; d_gene: .
CDR3nt: TGTGCCAGCAGACACACCAGGGGGATGGCCACTGAAGCTTTCTTT; CDR3aa: CASRHTRGMATEAFF; abundance: .; v_gene: TRBV6-5; j_gene: TRBJ1-1; d_gene: TRBD1
CDR3nt: TGCGCCAGCAGATCCGAGGAGCGCTATAATTCACCCCTCCACTTT; CDR3aa: CASRSEERYNSPLHF; abundance: .; v_gene: TRBV10-2; j_gene: TRBJ1-6; d_gene: .
CDR3nt: TGCGCCAGCAGCTTTCCAGGGGGCCCAGATACGCAGTATTTT; CDR3aa: CASSFPGGPDTQYF; abundance: .; v_gene: TRBV5-1; j_gene: TRBJ2-3; d_gene: TRBD1
CDR3nt: TGTGCCAGTAGTTCCGACACTCTGAACACTGAAGCTTTCTTT; CDR3aa: CASSSDTLNTEAFF; abundance: .; v_gene: TRBV19; j_gene: TRBJ1-1; d_gene: .
CDR3nt: TGTGCCAGCAGCCCGGGACAGACTTCCTACGAGCAGTACTTC; CDR3aa: CASSPGQTSYEQYF; abundance: .; v_gene: TRBV7-6; j_gene: TRBJ2-7; d_gene: TRBD1
CDR3nt: TGTGCCAGCAGTTACTCAGGGGATACAACTAATGAAAAACTGTTTTTT; CDR3aa: CASSYSGDTTNEKLFF; abundance: .; v_gene: TRBV6-5; j_gene: TRBJ1-4; d_gene: .
CDR3nt: TGTGCCAGCAGCTTCAGGCGGGGGAGCTCCTACGAGCAGTACTTC; CDR3aa: CASSFRRGSSYEQYF; abundance: .; v_gene: TRBV7-8; j_gene: TRBJ2-7; d_gene: TRBD2
CDR3nt: TGCAGCGTTGTAACGGGTCGCCCCACAGATACGCAGTATTTT; CDR3aa: CSVVTGRPTDTQYF; abundance: once; v_gene: TRBV29-1; j_gene: TRBJ2-3; d_gene: .
CDR3nt: TGTGCCAGCAGCCCCCGACAGAATCAACTGCTCATGAACACTGAAGCTTTCTTT; CDR3aa: CASSPRQNQLLMNTEAFF; abundance: .; v_gene: TRBV7-8; j_gene: TRBJ1-1; d_gene: .
CDR3nt: TGTGCCACCAGCAGCATAAACATGGGACAGGGGGTTGGGACCCAGTACTTC; CDR3aa: CATSSINMGQGVGTQYF; abundance: .; v_gene: TRBV15; j_gene: TRBJ2-5; d_gene: TRBD1
CDR3nt: TGTGCCAGCAGCCCGTCGGGGCAAGAGACCCAGTACTTC; CDR3aa: CASSPSGQETQYF; abundance: .; v_gene: TRBV7-3; j_gene: TRBJ2-5; d_gene: .
CDR3nt: TGTGCCAGCGGTCGTGACTTTAACTACGAGCAGTACTTC; CDR3aa: CASGRDFNYEQYF; abundance: .; v_gene: TRBV6-5; j_gene: TRBJ2-7; d_gene: .
CDR3nt: TGTGCCAGCAGTGAATCGGGGGGCGGTCAGCCCCAGCATTTT; CDR3aa: CASSESGGGQPQHF; abundance: .; v_gene: TRBV6-1; j_gene: TRBJ1-5; d_gene: .
CDR3nt: TGCGCCAGCAGCCAACCTACAGGGCCGCCTCCGTTGGGGCAAAAGCCGGGAGCTTTCTTT; CDR3aa: CASSQPTGPPPLGQKPGAFF; abundance: .; v_gene: TRBV4-1; j_gene: TRBJ1-1; d_gene: .
CDR3nt: TGTGCCAGCAGTCCCACCCGGGGGATTGAGCAGTTCTTC; CDR3aa: CASSPTRGIEQFF; abundance: .; v_gene: TRBV11-3; j_gene: TRBJ2-1; d_gene: .
CDR3nt: TGTGCCAGCTCACCATTTGACAGTCGGGATGAAAAACTGTTTTTT; CDR3aa: CASSPFDSRDEKLFF; abundance: once; v_gene: TRBV18; j_gene: TRBJ1-4; d_gene: .
CDR3nt: TGTGCCAGCAGTGGGGGAGGGGGTAATGAGCAGTTCTTC; CDR3aa: CASSGGGGNEQFF; abundance: .; v_gene: TRBV12-3/TRBV12-4; j_gene: TRBJ2-1; d_gene: .
CDR3nt: TGTGCCAGCAGTATCCGACAGGGGGTTCACTATGGCTACACCTTC; CDR3aa: CASSIRQGVHYGYTF; abundance: .; v_gene: TRBV27; j_gene: TRBJ1-2; d_gene: TRBD1
CDR3nt: TGCGCCAGCAGCCTACAGGGCAGAAGCACAGATACGCAGTATTTT; CDR3aa: CASSLQGRSTDTQYF; abundance: .; v_gene: TRBV5-1; j_gene: TRBJ2-3; d_gene: .
CDR3nt: TGTGCCACCAGTGATTCCAAACTCAGGGGAACAAACTATGGCTACACCTTC; CDR3aa: CATSDSKLRGTNYGYTF; abundance: .; v_gene: TRBV24-1; j_gene: TRBJ1-2; d_gene: .
CDR3nt: TGTGCCAGCAGTTTGACAGGGGAGGTGGATCAGCCCCAGCATTTT; CDR3aa: CASSLTGEVDQPQHF; abundance: .; v_gene: TRBV28; j_gene: TRBJ1-5; d_gene: TRBD1
CDR3nt: TGTGCCAGCTGGGGACTAGCGGGGGGAGCCCAGTACTTC; CDR3aa: CASWGLAGGAQYF; abundance: once; v_gene: TRBV2; j_gene: TRBJ2-5; d_gene: TRBD2
CDR3nt: TGTGCCAGTTCCAAATCGCGGGTCCGGGGACCCCTCCACTTT; CDR3aa: CASSKSRVRGPLHF; abundance: .; v_gene: TRBV19; j_gene: TRBJ1-6; d_gene: .
CDR3nt: TGTGCCAGCAGTGAAGTCGGAGCCCTCCAAGAGACCCAGTACTTC; CDR3aa: CASSEVGALQETQYF; abundance: .; v_gene: TRBV6-1; j_gene: TRBJ2-5; d_gene: .
CDR3nt: TGTGCCAGCTCTCCCCGGACAGGGAGCACAGATACGCAGTATTTT; CDR3aa: CASSPRTGSTDTQYF; abundance: once; v_gene: TRBV18; j_gene: TRBJ2-3; d_gene: TRBD1
CDR3nt: TGCGCCAGCAGCTTGGAAATGCGGGGGGCGATGAACACTGAAGCTTTCTTT; CDR3aa: CASSLEMRGAMNTEAFF; abundance: once; v_gene: TRBV5-1; j_gene: TRBJ1-1; d_gene: .
CDR3nt: TGCAGCGTTGACAGGCAGTATGGCTACACCTTC; CDR3aa: CSVDRQYGYTF; abundance: .; v_gene: TRBV29-1; j_gene: TRBJ1-2; d_gene: .
CDR3nt: TGTGCCAGCAGTTCGGTAGGACAGGGGGCCTTCACTGAAGCTTTCTTT; CDR3aa: CASSSVGQGAFTEAFF; abundance: .; v_gene: TRBV6-5; j_gene: TRBJ1-1; d_gene: TRBD1
CDR3nt: TGTGCCAGCAGTGAAATATTCAGCTCCTACGAGCAGTACTTC; CDR3aa: CASSEIFSSYEQYF; abundance: .; v_gene: TRBV6-1; j_gene: TRBJ2-7; d_gene: .
CDR3nt: TGTGCCAGCCCTGGGCCTGGGGGCGCAGAATGGCAAGAGACCCAGTACTTC; CDR3aa: CASPGPGGAEWQETQYF; abundance: once; v_gene: TRBV7-2; j_gene: TRBJ2-5; d_gene: .
CDR3nt: TGTGCCAGCAGTTACGCTCTCGGGACAGATACGCAGTATTTT; CDR3aa: CASSYALGTDTQYF; abundance: once; v_gene: TRBV6-6; j_gene: TRBJ2-3; d_gene: .
CDR3nt: TGTGCCTGGAGTGTAGATACAGGAATATACAATGAGCAGTTCTTC; CDR3aa: CAWSVDTGIYNEQFF; abundance: .; v_gene: TRBV30; j_gene: TRBJ2-1; d_gene: .
CDR3nt: TGTGCCAGCAACCCTCAGGACAGCTCTTACTACAATGAGCAGTTCTTC; CDR3aa: CASNPQDSSYYNEQFF; abundance: .; v_gene: TRBV9; j_gene: TRBJ2-1; d_gene: .
CDR3nt: TGCGCCAGCGCACACGCTGAAAGCCGGGGTGGCTACACCTTC; CDR3aa: CASAHAESRGGYTF; abundance: .; v_gene: TRBV5-1; j_gene: TRBJ1-2; d_gene: .
CDR3nt: TGTGCCAGCAGCCTGAGACAGGGAACCTACAATGAGCAGTTCTTC; CDR3aa: CASSLRQGTYNEQFF; abundance: .; v_gene: TRBV11-3; j_gene: TRBJ2-1; d_gene: TRBD1
CDR3nt: TGTGCCAGCAGTTTCGGCGGAAACACTGAAGCTTTCTTT; CDR3aa: CASSFGGNTEAFF; abundance: .; v_gene: TRBV12-3/TRBV12-4; j_gene: TRBJ1-1; d_gene: .
CDR3nt: TGTGCCAGCAGGAGTTTCCAGGGCTTTACTGAAGCTTTCTTT; CDR3aa: CASRSFQGFTEAFF; abundance: .; v_gene: TRBV2; j_gene: TRBJ1-1; d_gene: .
CDR3nt: TGTGCCAGCAAAGATTTCGGCACTGAAGCTTTCTTT; CDR3aa: CASKDFGTEAFF; abundance: .; v_gene: TRBV27; j_gene: TRBJ1-1; d_gene: .
CDR3nt: TGTGCCAGCAGTTACTCGAGAGCGGGGGGGTCCAATGAGCAGTTCTTC; CDR3aa: CASSYSRAGGSNEQFF; abundance: .; v_gene: TRBV6-5; j_gene: TRBJ2-1; d_gene: TRBD2
CDR3nt: TGTGCCAGCAGCACCATGGACAGGAACCCGTTTCGCTCTGGAAACACCATATATTTT; CDR3aa: CASSTMDRNPFRSGNTIYF; abundance: .; v_gene: TRBV11-2; j_gene: TRBJ1-3; d_gene: TRBD1
CDR3nt: TGTGCCACCAGCAGAGCCACCGACCGGGAACTGTTTTTT; CDR3aa: CATSRATDRELFF; abundance: .; v_gene: TRBV15; j_gene: TRBJ1-4; d_gene: .
CDR3nt: TGCGCCAGCAGCCAGGACACCTTCACAGATACGCAGTATTTT; CDR3aa: CASSQDTFTDTQYF; abundance: .; v_gene: TRBV5-1; j_gene: TRBJ2-3; d_gene: .
CDR3nt: TGTGCCAGCAGTTACTCCGACAGGGCGGGAGGCTACACCTTC; CDR3aa: CASSYSDRAGGYTF; abundance: .; v_gene: TRBV6-5; j_gene: TRBJ1-2; d_gene: TRBD1
CDR3nt: TGTGCCAGCAGCCAAGTTCCTACAGGGGTAGGCGAGCAGTACTTC; CDR3aa: CASSQVPTGVGEQYF; abundance: .; v_gene: TRBV4-2; j_gene: TRBJ2-7; d_gene: TRBD1
CDR3nt: TGTGCCAGCAGCTTAGCCCCAGGACAGGGGGCCCCTGAAGCTTTCTTT; CDR3aa: CASSLAPGQGAPEAFF; abundance: few; v_gene: TRBV7-9; j_gene: TRBJ1-1; d_gene: TRBD1
CDR3nt: TGTGCCAGCAGCTTAGCAGGACAGAGCCGGGGGGACTATGGCTACACCTTC; CDR3aa: CASSLAGQSRGDYGYTF; abundance: .; v_gene: TRBV7-9; j_gene: TRBJ1-2; d_gene: .
CDR3nt: TGTGCCAGCTCGCCTCAGGGGTATAACACAGATACGCAGTATTTT; CDR3aa: CASSPQGYNTDTQYF; abundance: .; v_gene: TRBV18; j_gene: TRBJ2-3; d_gene: .
CDR3nt: TGTGCCAGCATCAACGCCGGGACAGGGGTCTATGGCTACACCTTC; CDR3aa: CASINAGTGVYGYTF; abundance: .; v_gene: TRBV6-6; j_gene: TRBJ1-2; d_gene: TRBD1
CDR3nt: TGTGCCAGCAGCGTTGCCGGACTTTATGGCTACACCTTC; CDR3aa: CASSVAGLYGYTF; abundance: .; v_gene: TRBV25-1; j_gene: TRBJ1-2; d_gene: .
CDR3nt: TGTGCCAGCAGCTTGGGTGGGACTAGCTATGAGACCCAGTACTTC; CDR3aa: CASSLGGTSYETQYF; abundance: .; v_gene: TRBV5-4; j_gene: TRBJ2-5; d_gene: TRBD2
CDR3nt: TGCGCCAGCAGCCAAGAAGGTACAGGGTTTCAGCCCCAGCATTTT; CDR3aa: CASSQEGTGFQPQHF; abundance: .; v_gene: TRBV4-1; j_gene: TRBJ1-5; d_gene: .
CDR3nt: TGTGCCAGCAGCTTGGCCGGGGGAAGGACAGATACGCAGTATTTT; CDR3aa: CASSLAGGRTDTQYF; abundance: .; v_gene: TRBV5-4; j_gene: TRBJ2-3; d_gene: .
CDR3nt: TGTGCCAGCTCCCCACAGGGTCCAGGGTCACCCCTCCACTTT; CDR3aa: CASSPQGPGSPLHF; abundance: .; v_gene: TRBV18; j_gene: TRBJ1-6; d_gene: .
CDR3nt: TGTGCCAGCAGGGACTTTACTGAAGCTTTCTTT; CDR3aa: CASRDFTEAFF; abundance: .; v_gene: TRBV2; j_gene: TRBJ1-1; d_gene: .
CDR3nt: TGTGCCAGCAGCCGATCTTTCCCCGGGACAGGGCCCTACGAGCAGTACTTC; CDR3aa: CASSRSFPGTGPYEQYF; abundance: .; v_gene: TRBV6-2/TRBV6-3; j_gene: TRBJ2-7; d_gene: TRBD1
CDR3nt: TGTGCCAGCAGCCCGGACAGGGCTTACGAGCAGTACTTC; CDR3aa: CASSPDRAYEQYF; abundance: .; v_gene: TRBV7-9; j_gene: TRBJ2-7; d_gene: TRBD1